Here is one T cell receptor (beta chain) with its context. As yet, its antigen is unknown. This sample is part of a study of graft-versus-host responses after intestinal transplantation. Study context: Anti-thymocyte globulin was used for induction in all recipients, who then took tacrolimus and steroids for 2 to 4 years.

CDR1 and CDR2 (germline): MGHRA, YSYEKL. The CDR3 extends over 15 amino acids. V was pared by 0 bases and J by 0 bases, with 1 base of the junction left unmatched. Once transplant had occurred, bone marrow came from the posterior iliac crest or another site. Sequencing used immunoSEQ multiplex PCR; TCRdb keeps in-frame clones, though not all of them. The sample comprises roughly 17,000 clones, more than 75% of which are singletons, and less than 65% rests with the top ten. Study-level findings and limits: Analysis identified GvH clones in recipient marrow, with some appearing first in ileum or blood.

The chain couples TRBV4-1 to TRBJ1-1; 7 bases are a match to TRBD1. The source material was bone marrow, sampled approximately 130 days after transplant. The receptor's source is a human patient who received an intestinal transplant, so some T cells may come from the graft donor. The CDR3 region has the DNA TGCGCCAGCAGCCAAGAAGGACAGGTGAACACTGAAGCTTTCTTT. Translating gives CASSQEGQVNTEAFF.